The clone carrying this T cell receptor beta chain came up many times. What it binds is not known. These data originate in a study of T cells after yellow fever vaccination. Study-wide background: Low-cell-number fractions were prepared with SMART-Seq v4 Ultra Low Input.

Study-wide results and limits: Most primary-vaccination clones recurred post-booster (more than 95% CD4, about 87% CD8).

Unmatched junction bases numbered 7, after V lost 7 bases and J lost 0 bases. The CDR3 runs 15 residues. Germline V CDR1 and CDR2: SGDLS, YYNGEE. TCRdb re-called the 5' RACE reads through MiXCR, storing one row per CDR3 protein. The sample contains some 340,000 distinct CDR3 sequences, over 3.5% of which appear only once. The gene calls are TRBV9 and TRBJ1-5, with TRBD1 identical over 7 bases. The sample was PBMCs, taken 5 days after the yellow fever booster vaccination. The TCR originated in a man aged 18 to 30 who received the YFV17D yellow fever vaccine. CDR3 region: CASGQGGNSNQPQHF. CDR3 nucleotides: TGTGCCAGCGGGCAGGGGGGGAATAGCAATCAGCCCCAGCATTTT.